Here is one T cell receptor beta chain with its context. This sample is part of a study of blood T cell repertoires in COVID-19. Per the study methods: From reference gene primer amplification, estimates of nucleated cell counts were derived. Profiled with immunoSEQ multiplex PCR; TCRdb holds only in-frame clones, not every one. For V, J and clone size, that table is used; D and trimming come from the DNA. The repertoire holds roughly 180,000 clones, approximately 85% seen once, with 6.2% in the top ten. Germline V gene sequence: CDR1 LNHDA, CDR2 SQIVND (reference sequence). Trimming stripped 5 bases from V and 0 bases from J, with 11 bases between. This CDR3 is built from 14 residues.

The V call is TRBV19, the J call TRBJ2-7; maybe TRBD1 (6 bases). The sequenced sample was PBMCs or T cells enriched from blood (not recorded which). The clonotype comes from a man in his forties who had recovered from COVID-19. CDR3 sequence reads: CASSPGQHSYEQYF. The CDR3 nucleotides are TGTGCCAGTAGTCCCGGACAGCACTCCTACGAGCAGTACTTC. The full variable domain, rest sourced from reference TRBV19 and TRBJ2-7, is DGGITQSPKYLFRKEGQNVTLSCEQNLNHDAMYWYRQDPGQGLRLIYYSQIVNDFQKGDIAEGYSVSREKKESFPLTVTSAQKNPTAFYLCASSPGQHSYEQYFGPGTRLTVT.